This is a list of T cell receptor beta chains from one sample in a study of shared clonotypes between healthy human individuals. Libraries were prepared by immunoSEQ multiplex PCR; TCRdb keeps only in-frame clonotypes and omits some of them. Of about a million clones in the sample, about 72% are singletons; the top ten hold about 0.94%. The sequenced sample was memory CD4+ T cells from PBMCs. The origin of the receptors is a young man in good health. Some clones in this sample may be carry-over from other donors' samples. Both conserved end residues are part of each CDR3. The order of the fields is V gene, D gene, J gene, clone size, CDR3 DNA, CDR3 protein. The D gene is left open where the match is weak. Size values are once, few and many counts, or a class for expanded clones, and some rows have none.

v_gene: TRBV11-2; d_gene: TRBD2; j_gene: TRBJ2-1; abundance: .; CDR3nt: TGTGCCAGCAGCAACATAGCGGGCCCCTACAATGAGCAGTTCTTC; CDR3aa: CASSNIAGPYNEQFF
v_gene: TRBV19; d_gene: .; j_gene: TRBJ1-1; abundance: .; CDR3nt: TGTGCCAGTAGGTATAAGGCGGGGATTGGCACTGAAGCTTTCTTT; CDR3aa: CASRYKAGIGTEAFF
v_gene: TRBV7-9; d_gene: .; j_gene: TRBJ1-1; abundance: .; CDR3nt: TGTGCCAGCAGCTTAGGCGGCAGCGGCACTGAAGCTTTCTTT; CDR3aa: CASSLGGSGTEAFF
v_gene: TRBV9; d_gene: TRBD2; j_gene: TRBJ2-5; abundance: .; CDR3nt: TGTGCCAGCAGCGTTAGCGGGGGGCACCAAGAGACCCAGTACTTC; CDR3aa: CASSVSGGHQETQYF
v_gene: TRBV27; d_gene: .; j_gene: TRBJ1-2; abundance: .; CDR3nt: TGTGCCAGCAGTTCCCATAATGACGCGGACCTCGGAGGCTACACCTTC; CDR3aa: CASSSHNDADLGGYTF
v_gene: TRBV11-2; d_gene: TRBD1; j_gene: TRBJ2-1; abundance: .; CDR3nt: TGTGCCAGCAGCTTAGATCCTTATCGGGACAGGGGTGTCGGTGAGCAGTTCTTC; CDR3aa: CASSLDPYRDRGVGEQFF
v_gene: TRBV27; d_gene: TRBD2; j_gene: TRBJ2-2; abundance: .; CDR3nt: TGTGCCAGCAGCCGGTCCGGGGGGTACACCGGGGAGCTGTTTTTT; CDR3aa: CASSRSGGYTGELFF
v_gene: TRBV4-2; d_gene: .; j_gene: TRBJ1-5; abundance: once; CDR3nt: TGTGCCAGCAGCCAAGTAATGGCAGGGTTAAGGCAGCCCCAGCATTTT; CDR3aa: CASSQVMAGLRQPQHF
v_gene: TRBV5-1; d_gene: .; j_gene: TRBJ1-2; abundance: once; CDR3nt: TGCGCCAGCAGCTTGGAGGGCAGTGGCACTGACACCTTC; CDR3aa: CASSLEGSGTDTF
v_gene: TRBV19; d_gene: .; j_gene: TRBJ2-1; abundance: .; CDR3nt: TGTGCCAGTAGTATAGAGGGGATCAGCTCCTACAATGAGCAGTTCTTC; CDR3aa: CASSIEGISSYNEQFF
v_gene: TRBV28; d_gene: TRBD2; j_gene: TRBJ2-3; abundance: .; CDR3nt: TGTGCCAGCAGGTACAGCGGGAGGGCCGCAGATACGCAGTATTTT; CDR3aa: CASRYSGRAADTQYF
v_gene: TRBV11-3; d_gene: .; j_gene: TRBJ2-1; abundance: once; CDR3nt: TGTGCCAGCAGCTTAGAGGATGAGCAGTTCTTC; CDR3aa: CASSLEDEQFF
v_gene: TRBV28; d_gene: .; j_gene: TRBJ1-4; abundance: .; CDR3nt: TGTGCCAGCAGCCACTTCAGGGTGACTAATGAAAAACTGTTTTTT; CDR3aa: CASSHFRVTNEKLFF
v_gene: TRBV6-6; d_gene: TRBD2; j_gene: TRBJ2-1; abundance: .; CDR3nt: TGTGCCAGCAGTTCGAGCTTAGCGGGAGCAGATGAGCAGTTCTTC; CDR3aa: CASSSSLAGADEQFF
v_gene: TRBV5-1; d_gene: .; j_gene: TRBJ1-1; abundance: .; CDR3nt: TGCGCCAGCAGCCGGGTGGGCAGGGACACTGAAGCTTTCTTT; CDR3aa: CASSRVGRDTEAFF
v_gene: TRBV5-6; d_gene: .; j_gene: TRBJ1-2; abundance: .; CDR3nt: TGTGCCAGCAGCCCAGACAGGTTAGCGGCCTATGGCTACACCTTC; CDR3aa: CASSPDRLAAYGYTF
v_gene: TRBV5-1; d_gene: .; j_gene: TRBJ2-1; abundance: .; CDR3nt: TGCGCCAGCAGCTGGCCCCGGGAGGGGGCGTTAAGGGGCGGGAGCGCCAATGAGCAGTTCTTC; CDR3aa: CASSWPREGALRGGSANEQFF
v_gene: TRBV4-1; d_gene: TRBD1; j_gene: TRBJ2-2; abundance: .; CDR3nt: TGCGCCAGCAGCTTTCGACCGGGACAGCGTAACACCGGGGAGCTGTTTTTT; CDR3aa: CASSFRPGQRNTGELFF
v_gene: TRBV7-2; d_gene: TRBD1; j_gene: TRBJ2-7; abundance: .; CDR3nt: TGTGCCAGCAGCTTCGAACCGGGACAGGCTTACGAGCAGTACTTC; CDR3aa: CASSFEPGQAYEQYF
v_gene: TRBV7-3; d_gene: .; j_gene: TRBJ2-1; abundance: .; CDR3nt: TGTGCCAGCAGCTTAGGGCGGGGCTCCTACAATGAGCAGTTCTTC; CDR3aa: CASSLGRGSYNEQFF
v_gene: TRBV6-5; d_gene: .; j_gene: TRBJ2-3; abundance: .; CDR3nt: TGTGCCAGCAGCCTCAAGGGGGGCTCCCCAGATACGCAGTATTTT; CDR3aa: CASSLKGGSPDTQYF
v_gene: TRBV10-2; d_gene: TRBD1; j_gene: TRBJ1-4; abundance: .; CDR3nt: TGCGCCAGCAGGAACACAGGGGGCCATGAAAAACTGTTTTTT; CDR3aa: CASRNTGGHEKLFF
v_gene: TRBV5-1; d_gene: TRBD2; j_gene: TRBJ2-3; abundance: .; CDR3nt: TGCGCCAGCAGTCCCGCTAGCGGGAGTTTAGATACGCAGTATTTT; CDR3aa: CASSPASGSLDTQYF
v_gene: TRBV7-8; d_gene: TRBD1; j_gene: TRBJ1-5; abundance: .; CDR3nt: TGTGCCAGCAGCTTGGACAGGGGTTGGGGTCAGCCCCAGCATTTT; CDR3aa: CASSLDRGWGQPQHF
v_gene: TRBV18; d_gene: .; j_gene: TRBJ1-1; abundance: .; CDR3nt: TGTGCCAGCTCACCACCTAGGGTGGAGGCTTTCTTT; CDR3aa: CASSPPRVEAFF
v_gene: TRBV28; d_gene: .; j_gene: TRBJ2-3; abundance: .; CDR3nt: TGTGCCAGCAGTCAGGACCCAGCTAGCACAGATACGCAGTATTTT; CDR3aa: CASSQDPASTDTQYF
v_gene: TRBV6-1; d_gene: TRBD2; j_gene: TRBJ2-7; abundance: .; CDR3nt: TGTGCCAGCAGTGGAGGGGCGGGAGGACCCTACGAGCAGTACTTC; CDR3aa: CASSGGAGGPYEQYF
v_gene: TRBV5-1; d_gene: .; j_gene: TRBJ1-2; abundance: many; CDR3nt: TGCGCCAGCAGCCGTGAGGAGGGGTACAATGGCTACACCTTC; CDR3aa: CASSREEGYNGYTF
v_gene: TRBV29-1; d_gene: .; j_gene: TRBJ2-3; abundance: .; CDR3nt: TGCAGCGTTCGCACAGATACGCAGTATTTT; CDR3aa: CSVRTDTQYF
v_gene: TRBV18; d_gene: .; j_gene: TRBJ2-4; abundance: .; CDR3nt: TGTGCCAGCTCACCAGGGCTCACAGGGATAAACATTCAGTACTTC; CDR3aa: CASSPGLTGINIQYF
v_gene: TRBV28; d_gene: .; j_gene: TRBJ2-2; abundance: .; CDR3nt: TGTGCCAGCAGTTTACCTCGGGACAGGGAGCTGTTTTTT; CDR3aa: CASSLPRDRELFF
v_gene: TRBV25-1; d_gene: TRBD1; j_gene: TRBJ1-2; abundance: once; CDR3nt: TGTGCCAGCAGTCAGGGGGCTCGGGCTGGCTACACCTTC; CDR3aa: CASSQGARAGYTF
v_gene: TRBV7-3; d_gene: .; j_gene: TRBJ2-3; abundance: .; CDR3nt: TGTGCCAGCAGCCACGGTGCGGACGCGATCCCAGATACGCAGTATTTT; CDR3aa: CASSHGADAIPDTQYF
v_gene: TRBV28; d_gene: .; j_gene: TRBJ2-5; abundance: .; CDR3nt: TGTGCCAGCAGTTCAGGACAGCAAGAGACCCAGTACTTC; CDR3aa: CASSSGQQETQYF
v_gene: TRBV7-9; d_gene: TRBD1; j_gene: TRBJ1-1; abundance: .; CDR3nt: TGTGCCAGCAGCCCCGGGGGGACAGGGTTCACTGAAGCTTTCTTT; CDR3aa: CASSPGGTGFTEAFF
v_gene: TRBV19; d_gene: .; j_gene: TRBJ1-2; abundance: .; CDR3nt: TGTGCCAGTAGTATAGACTGGAACTATGGCTACACCTTC; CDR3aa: CASSIDWNYGYTF
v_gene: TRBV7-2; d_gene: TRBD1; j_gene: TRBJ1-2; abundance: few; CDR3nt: TGTGCCACCAAACGACAGGGGGCGGACTATGGCTACACCTTC; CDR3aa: CATKRQGADYGYTF
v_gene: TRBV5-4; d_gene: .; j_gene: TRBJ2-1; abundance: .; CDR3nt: TGTGCCAGCAGCTTGGGTAGGATCCAAAGCTCCTACAATGAGCAGTTCTTC; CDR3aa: CASSLGRIQSSYNEQFF
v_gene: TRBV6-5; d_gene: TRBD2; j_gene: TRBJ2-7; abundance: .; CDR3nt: TGTGCCAGCAGTTACTCGTGGCGGGGGGTTCGGGAGCAGTACTTC; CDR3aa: CASSYSWRGVREQYF
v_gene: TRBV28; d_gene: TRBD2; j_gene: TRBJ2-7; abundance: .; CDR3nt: TGTGCCAGCAGGACGAGCGGGAGGCCGTTCGACAGTCGCTTC; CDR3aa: CASRTSGRPFDSRF
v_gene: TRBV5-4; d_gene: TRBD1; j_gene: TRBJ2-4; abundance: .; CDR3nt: TGTGCCAGCAGTTGGGACAGGGAGGACATTCAGTACTTC; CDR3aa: CASSWDREDIQYF
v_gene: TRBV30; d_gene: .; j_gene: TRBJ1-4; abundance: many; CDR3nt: TGTGCCTGGAGCCTCCGGGCCTCCGTGTTGAAACTGTTTTTT; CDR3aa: CAWSLRASVLKLFF
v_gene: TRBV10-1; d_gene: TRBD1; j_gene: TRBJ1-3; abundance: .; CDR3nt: TGCGCCAGCAGTTCAGGGGGAAGGAGCTCTGGAAACACCATATATTTT; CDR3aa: CASSSGGRSSGNTIYF
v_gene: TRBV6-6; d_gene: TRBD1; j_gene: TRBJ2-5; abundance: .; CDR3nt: TGTGCCAGCATTTTGAGACAGGGGGCCGGGGAGACCCAGTACTTC; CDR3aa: CASILRQGAGETQYF
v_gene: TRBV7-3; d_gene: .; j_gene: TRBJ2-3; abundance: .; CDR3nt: TGTGCCAGCAGCTTACAGGCCGGAGATACGCAGTATTTT; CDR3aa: CASSLQAGDTQYF
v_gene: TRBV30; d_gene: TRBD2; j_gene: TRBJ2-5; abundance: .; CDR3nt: TGTGCCCGAGCGGCGGGAGGGGTAGAGACCCAGTACTTC; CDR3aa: CARAAGGVETQYF